The rows below give T cell receptor beta chains drawn from one sample of a study of blood T cell repertoires in COVID-19. Repertoires were generated with immunoSEQ multiplex PCR, while TCRdb's copy carries only in-frame clones and drops some. The table records more than 25,000 clones, about 90% of them present only once. Sequencing used peripheral blood. The receptors originated from a woman in her 40s with active or convalescent COVID-19. CDR3s include the opening cysteine and the closing phenylalanine or tryptophan. Fields, in order: D gene, V gene, J gene, CDR3 DNA, CDR3 protein. A D gene is named only where the DNA matches it firmly.

>-|TRBV10-2|TRBJ1-2
TGCGCCAGCAGTGAGTCTACGGTTAACTATGGCTACACCTTC
CASSESTVNYGYTF
>-|TRBV30|TRBJ1-1
TGTGCCTGGGCTCCAGGGCGGATGAACACTGAAGCTTTCTTT
CAWAPGRMNTEAFF
>-|TRBV29-1|TRBJ1-6
TGCAGCGTCGCGACAGGCCTCAATTCACCCCTCCACTTT
CSVATGLNSPLHF
>-|TRBV11-1|TRBJ1-3
TGTGCCAGCAGCGAACAACCGATCTCTGGAAACACCATATATTTT
CASSEQPISGNTIYF
>TRBD1|TRBV6-5|TRBJ1-5
TGTGCCAGCAGCCGAAAAGGACAGGGACTTCGGCCCCAGCATTTT
CASSRKGQGLRPQHF
>-|TRBV19|TRBJ1-4
TGTGCCAGTAGTCTAAACCCAGGCGCAGCTAATGAAAAACTGTTTTTT
CASSLNPGAANEKLFF
>TRBD2|TRBV7-3|TRBJ2-3
TGTGCCAGCAGCTTAACTCCTAGCGGGGGAAACACAGATACGCAGTATTTT
CASSLTPSGGNTDTQYF
>TRBD1|TRBV7-9|TRBJ2-1
TGTGCCAGCAGCCAGGACAGGGGGCGAGAGGATGAGCAGTTCTTC
CASSQDRGREDEQFF
>TRBD1|TRBV6-5|TRBJ1-1
TGTGCCAGCAGAGACAGGGCCACCCGGGACACTGAAGCTTTCTTT
CASRDRATRDTEAFF
>TRBD2|TRBV4-2|TRBJ2-3
TGTGCCAGCAGCCAGAGACTAGCGGGAGAAGCAGATACGCAGTATTTT
CASSQRLAGEADTQYF
>-|TRBV6-2/TRBV6-3|TRBJ2-2
TGTGCCAGCAGTTCGCTCCGGGGGGCTGACACCGGGGAGCTGTTTTTT
CASSSLRGADTGELFF
>TRBD1|TRBV28|TRBJ1-3
TGTGCCAGCAGCTCTCCGGGACAGGGGAACACCATATATTTT
CASSSPGQGNTIYF
>-|TRBV25-1|TRBJ1-4
TGTGCCAGCAAACAGGGAAATGAAAAACTGTTTTTT
CASKQGNEKLFF
>TRBD2|TRBV7-6|TRBJ2-7
TGTGCCAGCAGCTTATTGCTAGCGGGAGGTCTCGACGAGCAGTACTTC
CASSLLLAGGLDEQYF
>TRBD1|TRBV11-2|TRBJ1-2
TGTGCCAGCAGTCGGACAGGGGGCGCGACTAACTATGGCTACACCTTC
CASSRTGGATNYGYTF
>-|TRBV27|TRBJ1-2
TGTGCCAGCAGTTTAATTCGGGACTATGGCTACACCTTC
CASSLIRDYGYTF
>TRBD2|TRBV19|TRBJ2-1
TGTGCCAGTAGTCGACTAGCGGGGGGGCCCGGGACCTACAATGAGCAGTTCTTC
CASSRLAGGPGTYNEQFF
>-|TRBV14|TRBJ1-2
TGTGCCAGCAGCCAAGTACAAAGTCAGGGCTACACCTTC
CASSQVQSQGYTF
>-|TRBV11-2|TRBJ1-1
TGTGCCAGCAGCTTATGGGGGTGGACGGGAGGGGACACTGAAGCTTTCTTT
CASSLWGWTGGDTEAFF
>-|TRBV9|TRBJ1-2
TGTGCCAGCAGCGCTGGTGGCAGGCCCCACGACTATGGCTACACCTTC
CASSAGGRPHDYGYTF
>-|TRBV4-3|TRBJ2-7
TGCGCCAGCAGCCAAGATCGGTACCGCTACGAGCAGTACTTC
CASSQDRYRYEQYF
>TRBD2|TRBV2|TRBJ2-1
TGTGCCAGCAGAACGCCGGGACTAGGCGGGAATGAGCAGTTCTTC
CASRTPGLGGNEQFF
>TRBD1|TRBV7-3|TRBJ1-6
TGTGCCAGCAGCCAAACAGGGGGCGGTTCACCCCTCCACTTT
CASSQTGGGSPLHF
>-|TRBV7-2|TRBJ1-3
TGTGCCAGCAGCTTAAACAATCCGTTCTCTGGAAACACCATATATTTT
CASSLNNPFSGNTIYF